These 6 T cell receptor beta chains were sequenced from one sample in a study of radiotherapy plus CTLA-4 blockade in lung cancer. Produced via immunoSEQ multiplex PCR; TCRdb's table is partial and in-frame only. Of tens of thousands of clones listed, over 70% are singletons. This sample comprised peripheral blood, obtained from a patient treated with radiotherapy plus ipilimumab. These receptors all come from a human donor with non-small cell lung cancer who had a partial response to radiotherapy plus ipilimumab.

The chain links TRBV2 to TRBJ2-1; 16 nucleotides agree with TRBD2. This CDR3 has 15 residues. The V segment lost 8 bases and the J segment 4 bases; nucleotides outside the gene matches: 2. Germline values: CDR1 SNHLY, CDR2 FYNNEI. The CDR3 protein is CASRGLAGGYNEQFF. The CDR3 nucleotides read TGTGCCAGCCGGGGACTAGCGGGGGGGTACAATGAGCAGTTCTTC.

This clone was seen a handful of times. The chain combines TRBV5-6 with TRBJ2-7, with TRBD1 matching 8 bases. With V trimmed by 2 bases and J by 3 bases, 4 bases remained unmatched. The CDR3 length is 14 residues. The V gene's germline CDR1 is SGHDT and CDR2 YYEEEE. CDR3 sequence: CASSFLTGDYEQYF. CDR3 nucleotide sequence: TGTGCCAGCAGCTTCTTGACAGGGGACTACGAGCAGTACTTC.

The chain has TRBV5-5 and TRBJ2-6; a possible D gene is TRBD1 (5 bases). CDR3 size: 16 residues. The V end lost 4 bases, the J end lost 0 bases, and 11 bases lay between the germline ends. Germline V gene data show CDR1 as SGHKS and CDR2 as YYEKEE (reference sequence). CDR3 nucleotides: TGTGCCAGCAGCCTGACAGCGTCCTCTGGGGCCAACGTCCTGACTTTC. This sequence encodes CASSLTASSGANVLTF.

Here the CDR3 DNA reads TGTGCCAGCAGCCAGACGACAGGGAGCCAAGAGACCCAGTACTTC. It translates to CASSQTTGSQETQYF. This chain joins TRBV4-2 and TRBJ2-5; 7 bases are a match to TRBD1. There are 15 residues in the CDR3. The germline V gene has CDR1 LGHNA and CDR2 YNFKEQ. J was trimmed by 1 base and V by 3 bases; bases with no gene match: 5.

The J gene is TRBJ2-1, the V gene TRBV29-1; TRBD2 matches at 7 bases. The CDR3 is 16 residues long. Unmatched junction bases numbered 12, after V lost 4 bases and J lost 3 bases. Germline values: CDR1 SQVTM, CDR2 ANQGSEA. The CDR3 sequence: CSVAGYASGVYNEQFF. In nucleotides, the CDR3 is TGCAGCGTTGCAGGGTATGCTAGCGGAGTCTACAATGAGCAGTTCTTC.

CDR3 sequence: CASSALGTANRKTSYEQYF. The CDR3 DNA sequence: TGTGCCAGCAGTGCTCTTGGGACAGCCAATAGAAAAACTTCCTACGAGCAGTACTTC. The chain recombines TRBV2 with TRBJ2-7; TRBD1 aligns across 7 bases. V shed 4 bases, J shed 1 base, and the junction held 19 bases outside the gene matches. The CDR3 loop spans 19 amino acids. Germline lookup yields CDR1 SNHLY and CDR2 FYNNEI. Complete variable domain (other parts from reference TRBV2 and TRBJ2-7): EPEVTQTPSHQVTQMGQEVILRCVPISNHLYFYWYRQILGQKVEFLVSFYNNEISEKSEIFDDQFSVERPDGSNFTLKIRSTKLEDSAMYFCASSALGTANRKTSYEQYFGPGTRLTVT.